A single TCR beta chain is shown here with its context. The source of the sample is a study of blood T cell repertoires in COVID-19. As for the study in general: PBMCs, B-cell-depleted T cells, or T cells provided the cDNA or gDNA that made up the material.

CDR1 SGDLS and CDR2 YYNGEE come from the germline V gene. The CDR3 covers 16 residues. V was trimmed by 0 bases and J by 6 bases, leaving 15 bases between them. In the study's own analysis: Amplifying reference gene primers gave estimates of nucleated cell counts. TCRdb's table, derived via immunoSEQ multiplex PCR, lists solely in-frame clones and lacks some. That table gives V, J and clone size, and the DNA gave D and trimming. The sample lists 190,000 or so clones; 70% to 90% were seen once. Participants were aged about 18 to 100 years from 24 US areas. Researchers sorted participants into cohorts using their self-reported clinical history.

The TCR was taken from a woman between 18 and 30 years old who had recovered from COVID-19. This sequence joins TRBV9 and TRBJ1-4; D may be TRBD1 (6 bases). Sequencing input: PBMCs or T cells enriched from blood (not recorded which). The CDR3 sequence: CASSVGKTGGYEKLFF. CDR3 DNA: TGTGCCAGCAGCGTAGGGAAGACAGGAGGATATGAAAAACTGTTTTTT.